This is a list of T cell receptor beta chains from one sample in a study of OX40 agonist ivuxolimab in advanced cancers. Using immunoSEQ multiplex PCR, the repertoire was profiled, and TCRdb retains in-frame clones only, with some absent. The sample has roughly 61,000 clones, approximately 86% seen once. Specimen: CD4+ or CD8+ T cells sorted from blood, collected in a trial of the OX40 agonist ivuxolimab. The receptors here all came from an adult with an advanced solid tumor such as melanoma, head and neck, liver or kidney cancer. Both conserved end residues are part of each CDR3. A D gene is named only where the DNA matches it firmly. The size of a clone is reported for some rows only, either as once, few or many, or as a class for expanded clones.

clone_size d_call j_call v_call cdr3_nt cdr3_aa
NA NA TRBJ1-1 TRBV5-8 TGTGCCAGCTACCGGACCGACACTGAAGCTTTCTTT CASYRTDTEAFF
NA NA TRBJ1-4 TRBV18 TGTGCCAGCTCGGCCGGGGCTGGCTATGAAAAACTGTTTTTT CASSAGAGYEKLFF
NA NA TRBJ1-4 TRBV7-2 TGTGCCAGCAGCTTAGCGTCCGGACAGTCAACTAATGAAAAACTGTTTTTT CASSLASGQSTNEKLFF
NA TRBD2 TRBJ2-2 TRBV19 TGTGCCAGTATGAAAGCGGGGGCCTCAGGAGGGGAGCTGTTTTTT CASMKAGASGGELFF
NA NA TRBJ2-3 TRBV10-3 TGTGCCATCAGTGAGTCAAGGGGTCCCACAGATACGCAGTATTTT CAISESRGPTDTQYF
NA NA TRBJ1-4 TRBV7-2 TGTGCCAGCAGCGATAGGGGCAGGGTCGAAGAAAAACTGTTTTTT CASSDRGRVEEKLFF
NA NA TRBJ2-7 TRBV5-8 TGTGCCAGCAAGGGGTTCATGGCCGAGCAGTACTTC CASKGFMAEQYF
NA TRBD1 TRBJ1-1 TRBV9 TGTGCCAGCAGCGTAAATGGGGACAGGGAGGGTCGAGCTTTCTTT CASSVNGDREGRAFF
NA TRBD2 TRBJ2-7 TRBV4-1 TGCGCCAGCAGCCAGCGTGGGCTAGCGGGAGTTGAGCAGTACTTC CASSQRGLAGVEQYF
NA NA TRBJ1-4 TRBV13 TGTGCCAGCAGCTTAGGATGGACTACAACTAATGAAAAACTGTTTTTT CASSLGWTTTNEKLFF
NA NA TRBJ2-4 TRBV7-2 TGTGCCAGCAGCAACCAGGGACGGGTCAAAAACATTCAGTACTTC CASSNQGRVKNIQYF
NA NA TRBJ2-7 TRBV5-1 TGCGCCAGCAGCCCAGAGCTAGCGAGGATGGGCGAGCAGTACTTC CASSPELARMGEQYF
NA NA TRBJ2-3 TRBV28 TGTGCCAGCAGTCCGTGGGGCACAGATACGCAGTATTTT CASSPWGTDTQYF
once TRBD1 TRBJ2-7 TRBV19 TGTGCCAGTAGTAAGACAGGGGGCTACGAGCAGTACTTC CASSKTGGYEQYF
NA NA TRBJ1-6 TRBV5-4 TGTGCCAGCAGCTCCGCCCTGACAGCTTTAGATAATTCACCCCTCCACTTT CASSSALTALDNSPLHF
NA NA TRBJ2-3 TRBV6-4 TGTGCCAGCAGTGACACGGCAGCTAGCACAGATACGCAGTATTTT CASSDTAASTDTQYF
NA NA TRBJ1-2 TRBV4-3 TGCGCCAGCAGCCAAGACCGGACGGCTAACTATGGCTACACCTTC CASSQDRTANYGYTF
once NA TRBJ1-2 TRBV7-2 TGTGCCAGCAGCCAGACCCAGGGTGAAGGCTACACCTTC CASSQTQGEGYTF
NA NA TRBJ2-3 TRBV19 TGTGCCAGTAGACCCACCGGGGAGCTCCTCACAGATACGCAGTATTTT CASRPTGELLTDTQYF
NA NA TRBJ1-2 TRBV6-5 TGTGCCAGCAGCCGGACAGTTCTCTATGGCTACACCTTC CASSRTVLYGYTF
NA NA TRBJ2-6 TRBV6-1 TGTGCCAGCACTACGCTCCGGGGTCTGGCCAACGTCCTGACTTTC CASTTLRGLANVLTF
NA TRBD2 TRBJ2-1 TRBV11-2 TGTGCCAGCAGCTCCGGACTAGCCGGTGAGCAGTTCTTC CASSSGLAGEQFF
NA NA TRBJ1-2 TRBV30 TGTGCCTGGAGTGTATCCGGGGGAGGCTATGGCTACACCTTC CAWSVSGGGYGYTF
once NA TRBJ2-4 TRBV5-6 TGTGCCAGCAGCTTGAACAGCCTGCCCCGTCACTTC CASSLNSLPRHF
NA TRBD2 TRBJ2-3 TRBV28 TGTGCCAGCAGTCTAGCGGGGAGCACAGATACGCAGTATTTT CASSLAGSTDTQYF
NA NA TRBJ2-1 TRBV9 TGTGCCAGCAGCTCCTCGGGGAGCTCCTACAATGAGCAGTTCTTC CASSSSGSSYNEQFF
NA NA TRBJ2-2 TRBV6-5 TGTGCCAGCAGCCCGGGACGGATCACCGGGGAGCTGTTTTTT CASSPGRITGELFF
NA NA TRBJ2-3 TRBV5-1 TGCGCCAGCAGGGCCGGGACACTCAGCACAGATACGCAGTATTTT CASRAGTLSTDTQYF
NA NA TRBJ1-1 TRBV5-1 TGCGCCAGCAGCTTGGTCAGGTCTACTGAAGCTTTCTTT CASSLVRSTEAFF
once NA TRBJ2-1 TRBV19 TGTGCCAGTAGTAGTCCCCCGTTGCGGGGTCCCAATGAGCAGTTCTTC CASSSPPLRGPNEQFF
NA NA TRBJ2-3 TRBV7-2 TGTGCCAGCAGCTTATCGTCGGGCGGGGTTCCAGATACGCAGTATTTT CASSLSSGGVPDTQYF
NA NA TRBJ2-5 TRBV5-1 TGCGCCAGCAGCAACGGGACCCAGTACTTC CASSNGTQYF
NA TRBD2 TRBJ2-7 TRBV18 TGTGCCAGCTCACCGGGACTAGCGGAACGCAGATTTTCCTACGAGCAGTACTTC CASSPGLAERRFSYEQYF
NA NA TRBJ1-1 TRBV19 TGTGCCAGTAGTATCTCAGACACTGAAGCTTTCTTT CASSISDTEAFF
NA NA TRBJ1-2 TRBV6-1 TGTGCCAGCAGTGTGGCGTTATCAGGCGCAGGAACTAACTATGGCTACACCTTC CASSVALSGAGTNYGYTF
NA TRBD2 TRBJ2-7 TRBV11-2 TGTGCCAGCAGCTTAACCAGGCGGGAGGGCCTCCACGAGCAGTACTTC CASSLTRREGLHEQYF
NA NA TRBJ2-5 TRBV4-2 TGTGCCAGCAGCCAAGAAACTGGGGGGCAAGAGACCCAGTACTTC CASSQETGGQETQYF
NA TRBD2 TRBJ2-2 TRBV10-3 TGTGCCATACATCCGACTAGCGGGGGGGCGAACACCGGGGAGCTGTTTTTT CAIHPTSGGANTGELFF
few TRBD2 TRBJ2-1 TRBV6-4 TGTGCCAGCAGTGAGACGGGACTAGCGGGATGGGGTGAGCAGTTCTTC CASSETGLAGWGEQFF
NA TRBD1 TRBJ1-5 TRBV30 TGTGCCTGGAGTGTAAGGGGGAACAGGGGTCAGCCCCAGCATTTT CAWSVRGNRGQPQHF
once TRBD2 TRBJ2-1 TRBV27 TGTGCCAGCAGCTTAAGCGGGGGGGCCTACAATGAGCAGTTCTTC CASSLSGGAYNEQFF
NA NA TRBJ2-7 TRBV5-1 TGCGCCAGCAGCTTCTCAGGGGGGCCCCTCTACGAGCAGTACTTC CASSFSGGPLYEQYF
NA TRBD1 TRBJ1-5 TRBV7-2 TGTGCCAGCAGCTTTTCGACAGGGGGCAATCAGCCCCAGCATTTT CASSFSTGGNQPQHF
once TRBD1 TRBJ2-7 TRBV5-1 TGCGCCAGCAGCTTGGAGGGGGCGGGCTCCTCCTACGAGCAGTACTTC CASSLEGAGSSYEQYF
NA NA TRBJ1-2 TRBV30 TGTGCCTGGTCTCCCGGGCTGTCGGGTCGGGGCTACACCTTC CAWSPGLSGRGYTF
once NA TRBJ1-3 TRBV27 TGTGCCAGCAGTTTACAGGGCGGATCTGGAAACACCATATATTTT CASSLQGGSGNTIYF
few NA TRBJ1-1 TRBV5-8 TGTGCCAGCAGCCCCCAACAGGGATGGAGGGAGACTGAAGCTTTCTTT CASSPQQGWRETEAFF
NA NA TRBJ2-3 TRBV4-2 TGTGCCAGCAGCCAAGATGGGGGGCAGGGCACAGATACGCAGTATTTT CASSQDGGQGTDTQYF
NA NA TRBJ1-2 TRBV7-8 TGTGCCAGCAGCTCTGGCGGCACTAACTATGGCTACACCTTC CASSSGGTNYGYTF
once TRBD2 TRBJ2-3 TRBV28 TGTGCCAGCAGAAGCGGACTAGCGGGGGGGAACCCTAGCACAGATACGCAGTATTTT CASRSGLAGGNPSTDTQYF
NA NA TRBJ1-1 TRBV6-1 TGTGCCAGCAGTGAAGGAGTAAACACTGAAGCTTTCTTT CASSEGVNTEAFF
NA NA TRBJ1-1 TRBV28 TGTGCCAGCAGTTTAAGGCGGTCGAACACTGAAGCTTTCTTT CASSLRRSNTEAFF
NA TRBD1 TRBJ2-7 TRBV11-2 TGTGCCAGCAGCTCGGACAGGAACTACGAGCAGTACTTC CASSSDRNYEQYF
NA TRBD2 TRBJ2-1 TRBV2 TGTGCCAGTCGGGGGGGGGACTCCTACAATGAGCAGTTCTTC CASRGGDSYNEQFF
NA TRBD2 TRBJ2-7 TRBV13 TGTGCCAGCAGCTTGGCCAGGACTAGCGACTACGAGCAGTACTTC CASSLARTSDYEQYF
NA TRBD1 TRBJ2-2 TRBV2 TGTGCCAGCAGTAGGACAGGGCTGGTTGCCGGGGAGCTGTTTTTT CASSRTGLVAGELFF
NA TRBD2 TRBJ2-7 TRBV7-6 TGTGCCAGCAGCTTAGGCTCGGGTGGGGGGGTCTCCTACGAGCAGTACTTC CASSLGSGGGVSYEQYF
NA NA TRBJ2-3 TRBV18 TGTGCCAGCTCGCCGAGCACAGATACGCAGTATTTT CASSPSTDTQYF
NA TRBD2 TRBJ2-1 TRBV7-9 TGTGCCAGCAGCCGCACTAGCGGGAGGTCCCATGAGCAGTTCTTC CASSRTSGRSHEQFF
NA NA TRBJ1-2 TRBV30 TGTGCCTGGAGCAATGGGCTTGGGCCCTATGGCTACACCTTC CAWSNGLGPYGYTF